The rows below give T cell receptor beta chains drawn from one sample of a study of blood T cell repertoires in COVID-19. Profiling relied on immunoSEQ multiplex PCR, and the TCRdb table lists in-frame clones only, not all of them. The sample carries 140,000 to 150,000 clones, around 87% recorded once. Sequencing was carried out using peripheral blood. These TCRs come from a woman between 45 and 65 years old with active or convalescent COVID-19. Each CDR3 is given with its conserved first and last residue. The order of the fields is V gene, clone size, D gene, J gene, CDR3 protein, CDR3 DNA. The D gene is left open where the match is weak. Not all rows give a size; the values are once, few, many and, for expanded clones, a class.

V gene: TRBV5-1; clone size: few; D gene: TRBD1; J gene: TRBJ2-5; CDR3 protein: CASSLDRAETQYF; CDR3 DNA: TGCGCCAGCAGCCTCGACAGGGCGGAGACCCAGTACTTC
V gene: TRBV12-5; clone size: .; D gene: .; J gene: TRBJ2-1; CDR3 protein: CASGRTPNNNEQFF; CDR3 DNA: TGTGCTAGTGGCCGCACCCCTAATAACAATGAGCAGTTCTTC
V gene: TRBV11-3; clone size: .; D gene: .; J gene: TRBJ2-3; CDR3 protein: CASSPSLLLESTDTQYF; CDR3 DNA: TGTGCCAGCAGCCCTTCGCTACTTCTGGAGAGCACAGATACGCAGTATTTT
V gene: TRBV5-6; clone size: .; D gene: .; J gene: TRBJ2-1; CDR3 protein: CASSSLTGKRDNEQFF; CDR3 DNA: TGTGCCAGCAGCTCCTTAACAGGAAAACGGGACAATGAGCAGTTCTTC
V gene: TRBV15; clone size: .; D gene: .; J gene: TRBJ1-3; CDR3 protein: CATSRDDPGLRGNTIYF; CDR3 DNA: TGTGCCACCAGCAGAGATGATCCGGGATTGCGGGGAAACACCATATATTTT
V gene: TRBV4-1; clone size: few; D gene: .; J gene: TRBJ1-3; CDR3 protein: CASSQVGTGSSGNTIYF; CDR3 DNA: TGCGCCAGCAGCCAAGTAGGTACAGGGAGCTCTGGAAACACCATATATTTT
V gene: TRBV6-5; clone size: .; D gene: TRBD1; J gene: TRBJ1-5; CDR3 protein: CASSFGQGFYQPQHF; CDR3 DNA: TGTGCCAGCAGTTTCGGACAGGGGTTTTATCAGCCCCAGCATTTT
V gene: TRBV12-5; clone size: .; D gene: .; J gene: TRBJ2-3; CDR3 protein: CASGSGVGQRDF; CDR3 DNA: TGTGCTAGTGGTTCGGGAGTAGGACAAAGGGATTTT
V gene: TRBV4-2; clone size: .; D gene: TRBD2; J gene: TRBJ2-2; CDR3 protein: CASSRLAGASNTGELFF; CDR3 DNA: TGTGCCAGCAGCCGACTAGCGGGGGCCTCGAACACCGGGGAGCTGTTTTTT
V gene: TRBV10-3; clone size: .; D gene: TRBD1; J gene: TRBJ1-3; CDR3 protein: CATEGQASGNTIYF; CDR3 DNA: TGTGCCACGGAGGGACAGGCGTCCGGAAACACCATATATTTT
V gene: TRBV12-3/TRBV12-4; clone size: .; D gene: .; J gene: TRBJ2-2; CDR3 protein: CASSLRGTGELFF; CDR3 DNA: TGTGCCAGCAGTTTAAGGGGAACCGGGGAGCTGTTTTTT
V gene: TRBV27; clone size: .; D gene: TRBD2; J gene: TRBJ2-1; CDR3 protein: CASSRQREVNNEQFF; CDR3 DNA: TGTGCCAGCAGCCGTCAGCGGGAAGTGAACAATGAGCAGTTCTTC
V gene: TRBV19; clone size: .; D gene: TRBD1; J gene: TRBJ1-6; CDR3 protein: CATSAGGENSPLHF; CDR3 DNA: TGTGCCACCTCCGCAGGGGGCGAGAATTCACCCCTCCACTTT
V gene: TRBV4-2; clone size: .; D gene: .; J gene: TRBJ2-1; CDR3 protein: CASSQDLRGNNEQFF; CDR3 DNA: TGTGCCAGCAGCCAAGATCTTAGGGGCAACAATGAGCAGTTCTTC
V gene: TRBV7-9; clone size: .; D gene: .; J gene: TRBJ2-3; CDR3 protein: CASRPSTGTDTQYF; CDR3 DNA: TGTGCCAGCAGACCGAGTACAGGCACAGATACGCAGTATTTT
V gene: TRBV9; clone size: .; D gene: TRBD2; J gene: TRBJ2-3; CDR3 protein: CASSPAHGTSGAAQYF; CDR3 DNA: TGTGCCAGCAGCCCGGCCCATGGGACTAGCGGGGCTGCGCAGTATTTT
V gene: TRBV5-4; clone size: once; D gene: .; J gene: TRBJ2-1; CDR3 protein: CASSLPGVYEQFF; CDR3 DNA: TGTGCCAGCAGCTTACCGGGGGTCTATGAGCAGTTCTTC
V gene: TRBV18; clone size: .; D gene: TRBD1; J gene: TRBJ2-7; CDR3 protein: CASSPWGQGPYEQYF; CDR3 DNA: TGTGCCAGCTCGCCTTGGGGACAGGGACCCTACGAGCAGTACTTC
V gene: TRBV6-6; clone size: .; D gene: .; J gene: TRBJ1-1; CDR3 protein: CASSSGILFEAFF; CDR3 DNA: TGTGCCAGCAGTTCCGGGATCTTATTTGAAGCTTTCTTT
V gene: TRBV30; clone size: .; D gene: TRBD1; J gene: TRBJ2-7; CDR3 protein: CAWSVSRDRVYYEQYF; CDR3 DNA: TGTGCCTGGAGTGTATCCAGAGACAGGGTCTACTACGAGCAGTACTTC
V gene: TRBV9; clone size: .; D gene: .; J gene: TRBJ1-1; CDR3 protein: CASSPRTVMNTEAFF; CDR3 DNA: TGTGCCAGCAGCCCCCGGACAGTTATGAACACTGAAGCTTTCTTT
V gene: TRBV6-5; clone size: .; D gene: .; J gene: TRBJ1-4; CDR3 protein: CASKGTTTNEKLFF; CDR3 DNA: TGTGCCAGCAAAGGAACTACAACTAATGAAAAACTGTTTTTT
V gene: TRBV4-3; clone size: .; D gene: .; J gene: TRBJ2-5; CDR3 protein: CASSHIPSQETQYF; CDR3 DNA: TGCGCCAGCAGCCATATACCGAGCCAAGAGACCCAGTACTTC
V gene: TRBV7-6; clone size: .; D gene: TRBD1; J gene: TRBJ2-2; CDR3 protein: CASRRTGGTGELFF; CDR3 DNA: TGTGCCAGCAGACGGACAGGGGGCACCGGGGAGCTGTTTTTT
V gene: TRBV7-2; clone size: .; D gene: .; J gene: TRBJ2-5; CDR3 protein: CASSLEGVLGTQYF; CDR3 DNA: TGTGCCAGCAGCTTAGAGGGGGTCCTGGGGACCCAGTACTTC
V gene: TRBV12-3/TRBV12-4; clone size: .; D gene: TRBD2; J gene: TRBJ2-1; CDR3 protein: CASSGLVSDEQFF; CDR3 DNA: TGTGCCAGCAGCGGACTAGTTTCCGATGAGCAGTTCTTC
V gene: TRBV7-2; clone size: .; D gene: .; J gene: TRBJ1-4; CDR3 protein: CASSFFRGLDEKLFF; CDR3 DNA: TGTGCCAGCAGCTTTTTTCGGGGATTAGACGAAAAACTGTTTTTT
V gene: TRBV6-2/TRBV6-3; clone size: .; D gene: .; J gene: TRBJ2-3; CDR3 protein: CASSYRVDTQYF; CDR3 DNA: TGTGCCAGCAGTTACCGGGTGGATACGCAGTATTTT